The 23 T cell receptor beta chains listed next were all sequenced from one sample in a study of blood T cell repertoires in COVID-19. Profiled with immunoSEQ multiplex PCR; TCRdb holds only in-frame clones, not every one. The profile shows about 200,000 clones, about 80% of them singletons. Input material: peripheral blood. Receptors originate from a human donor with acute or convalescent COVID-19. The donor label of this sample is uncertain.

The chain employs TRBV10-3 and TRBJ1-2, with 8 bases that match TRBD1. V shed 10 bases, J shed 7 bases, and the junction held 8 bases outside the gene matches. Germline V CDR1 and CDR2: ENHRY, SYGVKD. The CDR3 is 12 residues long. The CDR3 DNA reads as TGTGCCACCGGACAGGGTGAAGGTGGCTACACCTTC. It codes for CATGQGEGGYTF.

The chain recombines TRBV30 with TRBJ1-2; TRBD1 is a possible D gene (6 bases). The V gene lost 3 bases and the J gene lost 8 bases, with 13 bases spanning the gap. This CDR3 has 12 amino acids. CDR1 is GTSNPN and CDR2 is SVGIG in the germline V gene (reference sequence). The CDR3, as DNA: TGTGCCTGGAGCGCTCCGGGGACAGGCTACACCTTC. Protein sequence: CAWSAPGTGYTF.

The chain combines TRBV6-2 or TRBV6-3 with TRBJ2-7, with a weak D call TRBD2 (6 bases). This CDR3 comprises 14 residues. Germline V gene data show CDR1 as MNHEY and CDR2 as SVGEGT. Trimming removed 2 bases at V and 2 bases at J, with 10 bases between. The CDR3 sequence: CASSYGGLTYEQYF. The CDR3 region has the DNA TGTGCCAGCAGTTACGGGGGACTCACCTACGAGCAGTACTTC.

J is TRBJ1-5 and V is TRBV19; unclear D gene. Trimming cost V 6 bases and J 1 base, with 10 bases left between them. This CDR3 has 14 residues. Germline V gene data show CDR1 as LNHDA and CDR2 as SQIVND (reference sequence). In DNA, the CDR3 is TGTGCCAGTAGAAACCGGGAAAGCAATCAGCCCCAGCATTTT. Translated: CASRNRESNQPQHF.

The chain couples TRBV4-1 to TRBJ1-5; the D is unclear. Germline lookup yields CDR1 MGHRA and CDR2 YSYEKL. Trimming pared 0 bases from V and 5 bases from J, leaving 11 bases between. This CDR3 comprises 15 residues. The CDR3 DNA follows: TGCGCCAGCAGCCAAGATCTGGCAGGCCATCAGCCCCAGCATTTT. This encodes CASSQDLAGHQPQHF.

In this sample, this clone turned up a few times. The CDR3 DNA reads TGTGCCAGCAGACAGGGACAGGGGGCGAGTAATGAGCAGTTCTTC. It translates to CASRQGQGASNEQFF. The J gene is TRBJ2-1, the V gene TRBV7-2; 12 bases agree with TRBD1. The CDR3 is 15 residues long. J was trimmed by 7 bases and V by 6 bases; bases with no gene match: 7. Germline assignment: CDR1 SGHTA and CDR2 FQGNSA.

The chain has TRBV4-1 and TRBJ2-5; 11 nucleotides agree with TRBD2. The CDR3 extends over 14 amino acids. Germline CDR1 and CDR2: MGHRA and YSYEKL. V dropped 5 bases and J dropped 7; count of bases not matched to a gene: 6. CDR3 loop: CASSYGTSGGTQYF. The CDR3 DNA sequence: TGCGCCAGCAGCTATGGGACTAGCGGCGGGACCCAGTACTTC.

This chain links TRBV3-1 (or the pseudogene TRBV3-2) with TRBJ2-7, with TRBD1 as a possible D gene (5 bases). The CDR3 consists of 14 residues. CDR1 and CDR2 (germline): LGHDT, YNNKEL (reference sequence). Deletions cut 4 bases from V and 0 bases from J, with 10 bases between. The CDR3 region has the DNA TGTGCCAGCAGCCCTAGGACACTCTCCTACGAGCAGTACTTC. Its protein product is CASSPRTLSYEQYF.

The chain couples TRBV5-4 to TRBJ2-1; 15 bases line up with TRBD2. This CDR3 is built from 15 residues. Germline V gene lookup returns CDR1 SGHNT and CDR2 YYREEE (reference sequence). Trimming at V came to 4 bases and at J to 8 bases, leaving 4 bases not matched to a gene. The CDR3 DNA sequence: TGTGCCAGCAGCCCGGGACTAGCGGGAGGCTATGAGCAGTTCTTC. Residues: CASSPGLAGGYEQFF.

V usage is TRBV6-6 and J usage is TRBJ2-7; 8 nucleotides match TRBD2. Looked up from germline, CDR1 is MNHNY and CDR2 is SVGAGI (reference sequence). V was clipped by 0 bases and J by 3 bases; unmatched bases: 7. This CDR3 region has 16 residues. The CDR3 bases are TGTGCCAGCAGTTACTCGAAGATTAGCGGGGACTACGAGCAGTACTTC. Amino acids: CASSYSKISGDYEQYF.

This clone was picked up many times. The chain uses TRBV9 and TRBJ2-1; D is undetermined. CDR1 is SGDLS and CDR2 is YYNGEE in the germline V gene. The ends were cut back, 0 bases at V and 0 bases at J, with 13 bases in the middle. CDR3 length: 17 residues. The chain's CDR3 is CASSVGLAVSSYNEQFF. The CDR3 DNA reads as TGTGCCAGCAGCGTAGGACTTGCGGTAAGCTCCTACAATGAGCAGTTCTTC. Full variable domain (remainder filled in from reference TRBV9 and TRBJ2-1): DSGVTQTPKHLITATGQRVTLRCSPRSGDLSVYWYQQSLDQGLQFLIQYYNGEERAKGNILERFSAQQFPDLHSELNLSSLELGDSALYFCASSVGLAVSSYNEQFFGPGTRLTVL.

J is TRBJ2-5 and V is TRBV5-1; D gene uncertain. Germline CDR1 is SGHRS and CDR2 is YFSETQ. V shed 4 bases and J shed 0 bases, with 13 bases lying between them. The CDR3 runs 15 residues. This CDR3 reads CASSLSTLYQETQYF. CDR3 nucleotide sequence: TGCGCCAGCAGCCTCTCGACACTGTACCAAGAGACCCAGTACTTC.

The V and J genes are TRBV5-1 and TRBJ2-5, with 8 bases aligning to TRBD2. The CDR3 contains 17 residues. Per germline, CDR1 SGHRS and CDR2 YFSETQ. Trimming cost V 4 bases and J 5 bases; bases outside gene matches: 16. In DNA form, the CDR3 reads TGCGCCAGCAGCCCCGGGGGGGTAGCGGGGAGTCAGGAGACCCAGTACTTC. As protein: CASSPGGVAGSQETQYF.

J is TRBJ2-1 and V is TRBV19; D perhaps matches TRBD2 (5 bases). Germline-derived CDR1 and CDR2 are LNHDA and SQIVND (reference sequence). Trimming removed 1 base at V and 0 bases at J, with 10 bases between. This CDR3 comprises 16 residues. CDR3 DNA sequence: TGTGCCAGTAGTATAGTGAGGAGCGGCTCCTACAATGAGCAGTTCTTC. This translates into CASSIVRSGSYNEQFF.

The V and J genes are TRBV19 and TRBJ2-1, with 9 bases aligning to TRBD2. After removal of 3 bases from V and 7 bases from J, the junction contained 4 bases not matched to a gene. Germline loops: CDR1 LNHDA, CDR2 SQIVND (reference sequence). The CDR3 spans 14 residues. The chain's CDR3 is CASSMGTSRNEQFF. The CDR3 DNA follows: TGTGCCAGTAGTATGGGGACTAGCAGGAATGAGCAGTTCTTC.

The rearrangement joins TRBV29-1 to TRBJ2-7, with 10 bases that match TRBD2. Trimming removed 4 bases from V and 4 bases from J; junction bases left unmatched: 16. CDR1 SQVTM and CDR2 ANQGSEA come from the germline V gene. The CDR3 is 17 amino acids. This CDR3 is CSVGSPPGLASRYEQYF. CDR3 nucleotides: TGCAGCGTTGGTTCACCACCGGGACTAGCGAGTAGGTACGAGCAGTACTTC.

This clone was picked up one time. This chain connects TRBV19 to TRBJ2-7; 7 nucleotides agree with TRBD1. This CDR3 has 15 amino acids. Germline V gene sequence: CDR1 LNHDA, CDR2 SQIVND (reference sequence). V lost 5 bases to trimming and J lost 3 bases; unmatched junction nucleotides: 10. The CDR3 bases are TGTGCCAGTAGTCCTAGGACAGGATCCCGCTACGAGCAGTACTTC. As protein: CASSPRTGSRYEQYF.

CDR3 DNA: TGTGCCAGCCTCTCGGGGGGCCCATTTAGTGGCTACACCTTC. It is translated as CASLSGGPFSGYTF. The V call is TRBV6-5, the J call TRBJ1-2, with a tentative D call TRBD1 (6 bases). The CDR3 contains 14 residues. The V gene's germline CDR1 is MNHEY and CDR2 SVGAGI. The germline V and J ends were trimmed by 8 bases and 7 bases, with 20 bases remaining between them.

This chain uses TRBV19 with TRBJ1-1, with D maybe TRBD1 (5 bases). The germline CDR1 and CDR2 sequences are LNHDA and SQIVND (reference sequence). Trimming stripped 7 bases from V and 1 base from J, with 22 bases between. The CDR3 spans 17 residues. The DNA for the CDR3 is TGTGCCAGTATCGCTCCCCACAGGTACGGACGGAACACTGAAGCTTTCTTT. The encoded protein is CASIAPHRYGRNTEAFF.

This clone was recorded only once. The CDR3 is CASSLRGLVQSYEQYF. As DNA, the CDR3 is TGTGCCAGCAGCTTACGGGGACTAGTCCAATCCTACGAGCAGTACTTC. The gene calls are TRBV11-3 and TRBJ2-7; TRBD2 matches at 8 bases. Trimming removed 2 bases from V and 1 base from J; junction bases left unmatched: 7. The CDR3 runs 16 residues. CDR1 is SGHNT, CDR2 YENEEA, per germline.

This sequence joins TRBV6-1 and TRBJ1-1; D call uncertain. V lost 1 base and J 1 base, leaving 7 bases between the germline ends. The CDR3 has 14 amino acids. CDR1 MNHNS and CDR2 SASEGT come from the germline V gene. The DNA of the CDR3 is TGTGCCAGCAGTGAAGACGGAGAGAACACTGAAGCTTTCTTT. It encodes CASSEDGENTEAFF.

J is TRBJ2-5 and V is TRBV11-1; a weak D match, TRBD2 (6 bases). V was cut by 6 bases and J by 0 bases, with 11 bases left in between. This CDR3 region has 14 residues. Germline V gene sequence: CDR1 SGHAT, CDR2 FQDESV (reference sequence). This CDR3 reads CASSQRDYQETQYF. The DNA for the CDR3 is TGTGCCAGCAGTCAAAGGGACTACCAAGAGACCCAGTACTTC.

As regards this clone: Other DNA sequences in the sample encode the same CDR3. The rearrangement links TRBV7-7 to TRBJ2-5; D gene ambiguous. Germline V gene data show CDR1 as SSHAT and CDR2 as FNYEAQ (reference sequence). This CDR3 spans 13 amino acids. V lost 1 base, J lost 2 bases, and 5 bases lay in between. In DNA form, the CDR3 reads TGTGCCAGCAGCTTAGGGCGGCAAGAGACCCAGTACTTC. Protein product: CASSLGRQETQYF.